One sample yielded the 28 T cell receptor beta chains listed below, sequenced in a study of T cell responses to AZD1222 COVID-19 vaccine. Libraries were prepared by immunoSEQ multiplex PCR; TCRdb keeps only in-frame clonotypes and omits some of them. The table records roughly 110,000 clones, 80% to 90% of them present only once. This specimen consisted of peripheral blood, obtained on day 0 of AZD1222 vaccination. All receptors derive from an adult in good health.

The CDR3: CASSPGTLTDTQYF. CDR3 bases: TGTGCCAGCAGCCCCGGGACCCTCACAGATACGCAGTATTTT. The chain uses TRBV11-2 and TRBJ2-3, with D tentatively TRBD1 or TRBD2 (5 bases each). The germline V gene encodes CDR1 SGHAT and CDR2 FQNNGV. The CDR3 contains 14 residues. Trimming took 5 bases from V and 2 from J, leaving 11 bases between them.

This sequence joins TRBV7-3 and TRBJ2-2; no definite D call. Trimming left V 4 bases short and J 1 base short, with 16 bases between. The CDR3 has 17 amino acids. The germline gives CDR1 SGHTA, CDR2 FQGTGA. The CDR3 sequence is CASSSGPGRENTGELFF. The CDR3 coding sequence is TGTGCCAGCAGCTCCGGTCCGGGTAGGGAGAACACCGGGGAGCTGTTTTTT.

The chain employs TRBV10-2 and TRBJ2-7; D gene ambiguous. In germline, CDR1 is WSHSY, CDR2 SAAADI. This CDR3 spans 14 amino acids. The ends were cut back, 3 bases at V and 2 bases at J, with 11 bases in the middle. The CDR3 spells CASSDGADAYEQYF. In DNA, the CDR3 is TGCGCCAGCAGTGACGGCGCCGACGCCTACGAGCAGTACTTC.

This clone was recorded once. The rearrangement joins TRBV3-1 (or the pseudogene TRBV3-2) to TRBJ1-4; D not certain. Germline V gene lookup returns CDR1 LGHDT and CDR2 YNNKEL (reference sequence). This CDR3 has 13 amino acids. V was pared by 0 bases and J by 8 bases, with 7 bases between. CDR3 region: CASSQDGREKLFF. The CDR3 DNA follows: TGTGCCAGCAGCCAAGACGGTAGGGAAAAACTGTTTTTT.

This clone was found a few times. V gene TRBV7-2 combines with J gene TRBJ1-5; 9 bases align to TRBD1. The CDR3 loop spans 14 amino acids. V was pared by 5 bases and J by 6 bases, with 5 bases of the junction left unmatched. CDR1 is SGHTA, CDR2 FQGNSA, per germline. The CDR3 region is CASSQNRGPQPQHF. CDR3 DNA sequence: TGTGCCAGCAGCCAAAACAGGGGGCCTCAGCCCCAGCATTTT.

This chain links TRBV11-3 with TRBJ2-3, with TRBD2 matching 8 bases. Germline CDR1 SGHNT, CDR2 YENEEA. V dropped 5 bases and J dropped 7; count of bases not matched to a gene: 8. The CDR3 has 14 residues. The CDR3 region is CASSPGLAENTQYF. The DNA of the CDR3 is TGTGCCAGCAGCCCAGGACTAGCCGAGAATACGCAGTATTTT.

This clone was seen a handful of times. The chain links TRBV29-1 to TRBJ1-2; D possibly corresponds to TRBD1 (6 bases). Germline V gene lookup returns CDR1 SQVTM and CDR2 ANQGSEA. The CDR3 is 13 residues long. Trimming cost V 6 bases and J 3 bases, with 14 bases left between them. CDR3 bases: TGCAGCGTATCCCTAACAGGGTACTATGGCTACACCTTC. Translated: CSVSLTGYYGYTF.

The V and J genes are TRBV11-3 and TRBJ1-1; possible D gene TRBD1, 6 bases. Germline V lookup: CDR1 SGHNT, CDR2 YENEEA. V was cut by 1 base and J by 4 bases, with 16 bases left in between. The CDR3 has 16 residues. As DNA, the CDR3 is TGTGCCAGCAGCTTAGGGGGGGGCAGGATGAGCACTGAAGCTTTCTTT. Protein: CASSLGGGRMSTEAFF.

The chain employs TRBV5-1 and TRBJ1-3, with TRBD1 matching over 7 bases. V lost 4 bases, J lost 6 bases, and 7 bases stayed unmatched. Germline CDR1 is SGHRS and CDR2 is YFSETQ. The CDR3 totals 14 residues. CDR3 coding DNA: TGCGCCAGCAGCACCACAGGGGTGGTAAACACCATATATTTT. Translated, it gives CASSTTGVVNTIYF.

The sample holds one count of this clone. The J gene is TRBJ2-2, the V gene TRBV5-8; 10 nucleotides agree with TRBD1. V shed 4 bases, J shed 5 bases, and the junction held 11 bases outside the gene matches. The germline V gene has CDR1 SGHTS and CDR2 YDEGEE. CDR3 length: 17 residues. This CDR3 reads CASSEPGTGVGTGELFF. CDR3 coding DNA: TGTGCCAGCAGCGAACCCGGGACAGGGGTTGGGACCGGGGAGCTGTTTTTT.

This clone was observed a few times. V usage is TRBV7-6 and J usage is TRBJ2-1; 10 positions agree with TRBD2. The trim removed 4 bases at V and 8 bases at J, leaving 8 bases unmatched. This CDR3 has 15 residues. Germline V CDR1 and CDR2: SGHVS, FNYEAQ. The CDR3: CASSSGTSAIHEQFF. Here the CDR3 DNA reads TGTGCCAGCAGCTCCGGGACTAGCGCTATCCATGAGCAGTTCTTC.

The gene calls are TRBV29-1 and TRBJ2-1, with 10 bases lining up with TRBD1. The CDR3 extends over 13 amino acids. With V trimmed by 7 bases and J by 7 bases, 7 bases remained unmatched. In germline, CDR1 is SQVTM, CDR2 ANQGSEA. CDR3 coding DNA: TGCAGCGCCGCCGGGACAGGGGAGAATGAGCAGTTCTTC. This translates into CSAAGTGENEQFF.

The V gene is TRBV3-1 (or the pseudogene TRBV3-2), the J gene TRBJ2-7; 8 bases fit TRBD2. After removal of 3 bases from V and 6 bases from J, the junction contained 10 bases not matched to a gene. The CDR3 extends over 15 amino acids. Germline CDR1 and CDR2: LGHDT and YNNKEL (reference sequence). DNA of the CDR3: TGTGCCAGCAGCCACCGTCGGGAGGGCCGGGGCGAGCAGTACTTC. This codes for CASSHRREGRGEQYF.

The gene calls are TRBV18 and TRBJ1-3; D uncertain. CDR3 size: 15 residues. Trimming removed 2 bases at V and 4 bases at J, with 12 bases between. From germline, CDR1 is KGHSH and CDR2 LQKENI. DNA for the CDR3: TGTGCCAGCTCACCATCAGAGGGAAGCGGAAACACCATATATTTT. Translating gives CASSPSEGSGNTIYF.

CDR3 sequence reads: CASSPSRSGGYEQYF. DNA of the CDR3: TGCGCCAGCAGCCCGAGCAGATCGGGGGGCTACGAGCAGTACTTC. V usage is TRBV5-1 and J usage is TRBJ2-7, with TRBD2 matching over 7 bases. V shed 4 bases, J shed 3 bases, and the junction held 10 bases outside the gene matches. The CDR3 loop spans 15 amino acids. Germline values: CDR1 SGHRS, CDR2 YFSETQ. The complete variable domain, with remaining parts taken from reference TRBV5-1 and TRBJ2-7, reads KAGVTQTPRYLIKTRGQQVTLSCSPISGHRSVSWYQQTPGQGLQFLFEYFSETQRNKGNFPGRFSGRQFSNSRSEMNVSTLELGDSALYLCASSPSRSGGYEQYFGPGTRLTVT.

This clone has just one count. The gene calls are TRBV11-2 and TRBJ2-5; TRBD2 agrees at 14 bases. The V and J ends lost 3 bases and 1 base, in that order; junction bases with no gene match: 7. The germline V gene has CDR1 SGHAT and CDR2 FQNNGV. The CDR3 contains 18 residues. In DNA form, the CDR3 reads TGTGCCAGCAGCTTCGGGACTAGCGGGAGACCTATCCAAGAGACCCAGTACTTC. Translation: CASSFGTSGRPIQETQYF.

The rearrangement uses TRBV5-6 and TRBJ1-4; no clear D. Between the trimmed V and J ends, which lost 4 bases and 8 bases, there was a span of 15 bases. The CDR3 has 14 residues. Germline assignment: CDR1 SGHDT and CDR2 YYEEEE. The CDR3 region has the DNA TGTGCCAGCAGCCCGGACCAAGAAAGGGAAAAACTGTTTTTT. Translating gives CASSPDQEREKLFF. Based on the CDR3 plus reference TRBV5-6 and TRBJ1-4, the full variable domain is DAGVTQSPTHLIKTRGQQVTLRCSPKSGHDTVSWYQQALGQGPQFIFQYYEEEERQRGNFPDRFSGHQFPNYSSELNVNALLLGDSALYLCASSPDQEREKLFFGSGTQLSVL.

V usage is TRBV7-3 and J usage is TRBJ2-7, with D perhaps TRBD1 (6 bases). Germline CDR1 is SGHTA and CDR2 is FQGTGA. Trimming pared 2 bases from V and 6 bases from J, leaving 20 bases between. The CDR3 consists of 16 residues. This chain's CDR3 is CASSLGSSRGSREQYF. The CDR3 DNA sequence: TGTGCCAGCAGCTTAGGGTCCTCTAGGGGGTCGCGCGAGCAGTACTTC.

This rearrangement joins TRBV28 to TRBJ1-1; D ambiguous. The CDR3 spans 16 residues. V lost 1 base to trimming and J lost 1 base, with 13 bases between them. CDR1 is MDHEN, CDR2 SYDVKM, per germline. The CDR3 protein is CASSLFRYRANTEAFF. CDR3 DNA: TGTGCCAGCAGTTTATTTAGGTATCGAGCGAACACTGAAGCTTTCTTT. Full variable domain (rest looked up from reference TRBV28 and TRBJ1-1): DVKVTQSSRYLVKRTGEKVFLECVQDMDHENMFWYRQDPGLGLRLIYFSYDVKMKEKGDIPEGYSVSREKKERFSLILESASTNQTSMYLCASSLFRYRANTEAFFGQGTRLTVV.

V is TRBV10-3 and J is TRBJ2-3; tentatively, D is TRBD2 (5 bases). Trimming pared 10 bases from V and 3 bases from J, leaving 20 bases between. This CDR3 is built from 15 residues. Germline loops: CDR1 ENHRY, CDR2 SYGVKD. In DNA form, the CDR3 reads TGTGCCACCATGGCAACGGGGAGTATGACAGATACGCAGTATTTT. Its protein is CATMATGSMTDTQYF.

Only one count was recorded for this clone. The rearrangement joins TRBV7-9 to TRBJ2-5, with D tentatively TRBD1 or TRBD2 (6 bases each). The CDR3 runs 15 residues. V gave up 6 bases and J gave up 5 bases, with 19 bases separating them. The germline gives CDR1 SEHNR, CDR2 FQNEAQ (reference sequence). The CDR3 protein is CASRLQGGPGETQYF. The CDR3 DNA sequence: TGTGCCAGCAGGTTACAGGGAGGACCTGGGGAGACCCAGTACTTC. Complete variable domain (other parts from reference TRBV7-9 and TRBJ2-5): DTGVSQNPRHKITKRGQNVTFRCDPISEHNRLYWYRQTLGQGPEFLTYFQNEAQLEKSRLLSDRFSAERPKGSFSTLEIQRTEQGDSAMYLCASRLQGGPGETQYFGPGTRLLVL.

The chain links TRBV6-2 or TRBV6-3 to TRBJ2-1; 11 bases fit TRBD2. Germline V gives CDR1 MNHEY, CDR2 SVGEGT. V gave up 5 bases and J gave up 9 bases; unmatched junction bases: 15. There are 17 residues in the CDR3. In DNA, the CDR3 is TGTGCCAGCAGTCCCCATTCGGTAGCGGGAGGGCCTATTGAGCAGTTCTTC. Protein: CASSPHSVAGGPIEQFF.

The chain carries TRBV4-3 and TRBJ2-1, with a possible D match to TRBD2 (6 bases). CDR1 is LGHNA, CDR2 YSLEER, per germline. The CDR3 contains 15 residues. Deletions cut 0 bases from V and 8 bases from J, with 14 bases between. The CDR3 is CASSQDDREWDEQFF. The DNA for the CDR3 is TGCGCCAGCAGCCAAGACGATCGGGAGTGGGATGAGCAGTTCTTC.

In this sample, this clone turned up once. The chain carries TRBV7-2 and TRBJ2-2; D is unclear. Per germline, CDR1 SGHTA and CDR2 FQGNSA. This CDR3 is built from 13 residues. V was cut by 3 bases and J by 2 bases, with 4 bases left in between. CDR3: CASSFRNTGELFF. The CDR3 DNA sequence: TGTGCCAGCAGCTTCCGAAACACCGGGGAGCTGTTTTTT.

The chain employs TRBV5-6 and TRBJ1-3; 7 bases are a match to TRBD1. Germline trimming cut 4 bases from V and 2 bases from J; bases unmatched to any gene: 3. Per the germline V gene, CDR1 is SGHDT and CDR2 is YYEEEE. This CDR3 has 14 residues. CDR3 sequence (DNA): TGTGCCAGCAGCCTAAGGGGGCCTGGAAACACCATATATTTT. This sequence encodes CASSLRGPGNTIYF.

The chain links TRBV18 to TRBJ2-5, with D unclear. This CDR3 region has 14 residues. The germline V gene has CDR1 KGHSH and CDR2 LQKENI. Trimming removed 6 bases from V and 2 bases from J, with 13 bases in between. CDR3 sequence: CASSPIELQETQYF. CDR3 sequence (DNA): TGTGCCAGCTCTCCTATAGAATTGCAAGAGACCCAGTACTTC.

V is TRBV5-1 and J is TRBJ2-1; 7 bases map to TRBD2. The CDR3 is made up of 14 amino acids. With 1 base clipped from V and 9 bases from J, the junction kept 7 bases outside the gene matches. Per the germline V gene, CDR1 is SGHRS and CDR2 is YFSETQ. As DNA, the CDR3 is TGCGCCAGCAGCTTGTCCGGGAGGACGGGTGAGCAGTTCTTC. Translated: CASSLSGRTGEQFF.

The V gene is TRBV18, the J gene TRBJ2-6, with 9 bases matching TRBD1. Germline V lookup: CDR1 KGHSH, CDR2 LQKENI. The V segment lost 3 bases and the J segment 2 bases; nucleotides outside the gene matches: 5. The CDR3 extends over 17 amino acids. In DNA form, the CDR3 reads TGTGCCAGCTCACCGGGACAGGGCTCTCCTGGGGCCAACGTCCTGACTTTC. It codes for CASSPGQGSPGANVLTF.